These 24 T cell receptor beta chains came from one sample sequenced in a study of shared clonotypes between healthy human individuals. The method was immunoSEQ multiplex PCR; TCRdb's version includes in-frame clones alone and lacks a portion of them. This table has approximately 2.4 million clones, approximately 94% appearing once. Material: naive CD4+ T cells sorted from blood. Subset described: CD45RA+ positively selected. The receptors were sampled from a young man in good health.

CDR3 sequence reads: CAISAQPGLAGVMLPYEQYF. Written as DNA, the CDR3 is TGTGCCATCAGTGCCCAACCCGGACTAGCGGGAGTTATGCTCCCCTACGAGCAGTACTTC. The J gene is TRBJ2-7, the V gene TRBV10-3; 13 bases fit TRBD2. Germline V gene data show CDR1 as ENHRY and CDR2 as SYGVKD. With 4 bases clipped from V and 2 bases from J, the junction kept 17 bases outside the gene matches. The CDR3 has 20 amino acids.

V usage is TRBV2 and J usage is TRBJ1-1, with a tentative D call TRBD1 (6 bases). V lost 5 bases to trimming and J lost 6 bases, with 19 bases between them. Germline values: CDR1 SNHLY, CDR2 FYNNEI. The CDR3 is made up of 15 amino acids. CDR3 loop: CASSLTRGPGAEAFF. In DNA form, the CDR3 reads TGTGCCAGCAGTTTAACCAGGGGCCCAGGAGCTGAAGCTTTCTTT.

V usage is TRBV5-1 and J usage is TRBJ2-2, with 9 bases aligning to TRBD2. The CDR3 totals 18 residues. Germline V gene sequence: CDR1 SGHRS, CDR2 YFSETQ. Trimming removed 0 bases from V and 0 bases from J; junction bases left unmatched: 6. For the CDR3, the DNA is TGCGCCAGCAGCTTGGATGAGCGGGGGGCCGCGAACACCGGGGAGCTGTTTTTT. This codes for CASSLDERGAANTGELFF. Together with reference TRBV5-1 and TRBJ2-2, the CDR3 gives the full variable domain: KAGVTQTPRYLIKTRGQQVTLSCSPISGHRSVSWYQQTPGQGLQFLFEYFSETQRNKGNFPGRFSGRQFSNSRSEMNVSTLELGDSALYLCASSLDERGAANTGELFFGEGSRLTVL.

The chain combines TRBV29-1 with TRBJ1-2; tentatively, D is TRBD1 (5 bases). The germline V gene has CDR1 SQVTM and CDR2 ANQGSEA. The germline V and J ends were trimmed by 6 bases and 7 bases, with 18 bases remaining between them. The CDR3 loop spans 13 amino acids. The CDR3 region is CSVPKGDFRGYTF. The CDR3 nucleotides are TGCAGCGTCCCAAAAGGGGATTTCCGTGGCTACACCTTC.

As regards this clone: This sample also contains other DNA sequences that code for the same CDR3. The V gene is TRBV2, the J gene TRBJ2-3; D ambiguous. This CDR3 comprises 11 residues. V shed 0 bases and J shed 5 bases, with 0 bases lying between them. The germline CDR1 and CDR2 sequences are SNHLY and FYNNEI. In DNA, the CDR3 is TGTGCCAGCAGTGAAGCAGATACGCAGTATTTT. It specifies CASSEADTQYF.

The chain employs TRBV25-1 and TRBJ2-5; 8 bases are a match to TRBD2. Losses at the gene ends were 3 bases for V and 1 base for J; bases not matched to a gene: 7. From germline, CDR1 is MGHDK and CDR2 SYGVNS. This CDR3 has 16 residues. CDR3 sequence: CASSDGLLAGQETQYF. CDR3 DNA: TGTGCCAGCAGTGACGGGCTGCTAGCGGGCCAAGAGACCCAGTACTTC.

CDR3: CASSTLGELRLSTDTQYF. The CDR3 DNA follows: TGTGCCAGCAGCACACTAGGGGAGTTGAGACTAAGCACAGATACGCAGTATTTT. V usage is TRBV11-2 and J usage is TRBJ2-3; D tentatively reads TRBD1 or TRBD2 (5 bases each). The CDR3 is made up of 18 amino acids. Trimming removed 5 bases at V and 0 bases at J, with 21 bases between. Looked up from germline, CDR1 is SGHAT and CDR2 is FQNNGV.

This sequence joins TRBV7-2 and TRBJ2-7, with D perhaps assigned TRBD1 or TRBD2 (5 bases each). V was clipped by 5 bases and J by 6 bases, with 14 bases between them. Germline values: CDR1 SGHTA, CDR2 FQGNSA. The CDR3 covers 13 residues. CDR3 nucleotides: TGTGCCAGCAGCGCGGGTATGGGGGTCGAGCAGTACTTC. As protein: CASSAGMGVEQYF.

The CDR3 nucleotides read TGTGCCAGCAGTCTGTTGACAGGGGACCTCAATCAGCCCCAGCATTTT. Translation gives CASSLLTGDLNQPQHF. V usage is TRBV28 and J usage is TRBJ1-5, with 8 bases fitting TRBD1. CDR1 is MDHEN and CDR2 is SYDVKM in the germline V gene. V shed 5 bases, J shed 3 bases, and the junction held 9 bases outside the gene matches. This CDR3 is 16 amino acids long.

The rearrangement links TRBV7-9 to TRBJ1-4, with D perhaps matching TRBD1 (6 bases). Looked up from germline, CDR1 is SEHNR and CDR2 is FQNEAQ (reference sequence). Trimming took 5 bases from V and 3 from J, leaving 16 bases between them. The CDR3 is made up of 16 amino acids. The CDR3 loop is CASSALGGQANEKLFF. CDR3 in DNA: TGTGCCAGCAGCGCCCTTGGGGGCCAGGCTAATGAAAAACTGTTTTTT. The full variable domain, completed using reference TRBV7-9 and TRBJ1-4, is DTGVSQNPRHKITKRGQNVTFRCDPISEHNRLYWYRQTLGQGPEFLTYFQNEAQLEKSRLLSDRFSAERPKGSFSTLEIQRTEQGDSAMYLCASSALGGQANEKLFFGSGTQLSVL.

CDR3 region: CASSLGQPTEQYF. CDR3 DNA: TGTGCCAGCAGCTTGGGACAGCCAACCGAGCAGTACTTC. The V and J genes are TRBV7-2 and TRBJ2-7, with 7 nucleotides matching TRBD1. The V gene end was trimmed by 3 bases and the J gene end by 6 bases; junction bases not matched to a gene: 5. This CDR3 has 13 residues. Germline CDR1 is SGHTA and CDR2 is FQGNSA. Filled out from reference TRBV7-2 and TRBJ2-7, the complete variable domain reads GAGVSQSPSNKVTEKGKDVELRCDPISGHTALYWYRQSLGQGLEFLIYFQGNSAPDKSGLPSDRFSAERTGGSVSTLTIQRTQQEDSAVYLCASSLGQPTEQYFGPGTRLTVT.

The V call is TRBV5-1, the J call TRBJ2-3; TRBD2 agrees at 11 bases. Germline V lookup: CDR1 SGHRS, CDR2 YFSETQ. The trim removed 2 bases at V and 6 bases at J, leaving 5 bases unmatched. The CDR3 spans 15 residues. The CDR3 nucleotides are TGCGCCAGCAGCTTTCTAGCGGGGGGACCGGATACGCAGTATTTT. This sequence encodes CASSFLAGGPDTQYF.

This chain links TRBV6-1 with TRBJ2-7; possibly TRBD2 for D (6 bases). CDR3 length: 15 amino acids. Germline assignment: CDR1 MNHNS and CDR2 SASEGT. Trimming took 0 bases from V and 3 from J, leaving 12 bases between them. The CDR3 sequence: CASSEAWRVYYEQYF. CDR3 nucleotide sequence: TGTGCCAGCAGTGAAGCGTGGAGGGTTTACTACGAGCAGTACTTC.

The chain links TRBV6-5 to TRBJ1-2, with TRBD1 matching 7 bases. The CDR3 runs to 15 residues. CDR1 and CDR2 (germline): MNHEY, SVGAGI. The trim removed 2 bases at V and 2 bases at J, leaving 5 bases unmatched. CDR3 in DNA: TGTGCCAGCAGTTACGCGAGGGACAGCAACTATGGCTACACCTTC. Translating gives CASSYARDSNYGYTF.

J is TRBJ1-6 and V is TRBV6-5; TRBD1 aligns across 9 bases. CDR1 is MNHEY and CDR2 is SVGAGI in the germline V gene. V trimming: 5 bases; J trimming: 8 bases; junction bases outside the gene matches: 7. The length of the CDR3 is 15 residues. The CDR3: CASSRTGTGYSPLHF. The CDR3 region has the DNA TGTGCCAGCAGTCGTACCGGGACAGGGTATTCACCCCTCCACTTT.

The gene calls are TRBV6-6 and TRBJ2-7; weak D call: TRBD2 (5 bases). Germline values: CDR1 MNHNY, CDR2 SVGAGI (reference sequence). The V end lost 6 bases, the J end lost 5 bases, and 20 bases lay between the germline ends. CDR3 size: 15 residues. CDR3 DNA sequence: TGTGCCAGCAGCAAGGACTCTCGTTCGGTACACGAGCAGTACTTC. This sequence encodes CASSKDSRSVHEQYF.

The chain recombines TRBV28 with TRBJ1-5; TRBD1 might be the D (6 bases). Germline values: CDR1 MDHEN, CDR2 SYDVKM. The CDR3 runs 12 residues. With 6 bases removed from V and 5 bases from J, the gap between germline ends came to 8 bases. The CDR3 here is CASRPGDQPQHF. The CDR3 DNA follows: TGTGCCAGCAGACCAGGGGATCAGCCCCAGCATTTT.

The V and J genes are TRBV29-1 and TRBJ1-1; 9 bases fit TRBD1. The CDR3 is made up of 18 amino acids. Trimming at V came to 0 bases and at J to 7 bases, leaving 18 bases not matched to a gene. CDR1 is SQVTM, CDR2 ANQGSEA, per germline. CDR3 nucleotides: TGCAGCGTTGAAGATCAATTAAAGAACAGGGGGCCCATAGGTGAAGCTTTCTTT. It yields the protein CSVEDQLKNRGPIGEAFF.

The V and J genes are TRBV10-1 and TRBJ2-3; D unresolved. Germline V gene data show CDR1 as WNHNN and CDR2 as SYGVQD (reference sequence). V was shortened by 0 bases and J by 6 bases, with 13 bases between the two germline ends. The CDR3 contains 15 residues. This chain's CDR3 is CASSESGQIGDTQYF. In nucleotides, the CDR3 is TGCGCCAGCAGTGAGTCCGGGCAGATTGGGGATACGCAGTATTTT.

As to this clone: One junction end disagrees with the germline gene, perhaps due to a read error. The gene calls are TRBV6-6 and TRBJ1-2; 8 bases map to TRBD1. This CDR3 has 13 residues. Germline loops: CDR1 MNHNY, CDR2 SVGAGI (reference sequence). The CDR3 DNA sequence: TGCGCCAGCAGTCAGGACAGGGCCTATGGCTACACCTTC. Its protein product is CASSQDRAYGYTF.

The rearrangement joins TRBV6-6 to TRBJ1-1; D is undetermined. V was clipped by 5 bases and J by 4 bases, with 11 bases between them. The CDR3 has 13 residues. CDR1 and CDR2 from the germline V gene are MNHNY and SVGAGI (reference sequence). The CDR3 DNA reads as TGTGCCAGCAGTACTTTGGAGCGCACTGAAGCTTTCTTT. This sequence encodes CASSTLERTEAFF.

The chain uses TRBV29-1 and TRBJ2-7; D remains ambiguous. V gave up 5 bases and J gave up 1 base, with 9 bases separating them. Germline values: CDR1 SQVTM, CDR2 ANQGSEA. The CDR3 has 12 residues. In nucleotides, the CDR3 is TGCAGCGTTCTACATGATTCCTACGAGCAGTACTTC. Its protein product is CSVLHDSYEQYF.

V usage is TRBV27 and J usage is TRBJ2-1; no clear D. V shed 2 bases and J shed 9 bases, with 8 bases lying between them. The germline V gene has CDR1 MNHEY and CDR2 SMNVEV (reference sequence). This CDR3 has 12 amino acids. The CDR3 is CASSLKKGEQFF. CDR3 coding DNA: TGTGCCAGCAGTTTAAAGAAGGGTGAGCAGTTCTTC.

The CDR3 DNA follows: TGCGCCAGCAGCTTGCCTACCGGGAGTATCAACACCGGGGAGCTGTTTTTT. It is translated as CASSLPTGSINTGELFF. The chain uses TRBV5-1 and TRBJ2-2, with TRBD2 as a possible D gene (6 bases). The CDR3 runs 17 residues. The V end lost 1 base, the J end lost 2 bases, and 15 bases lay between the germline ends. Germline-derived CDR1 and CDR2 are SGHRS and YFSETQ.